The following is a T cell receptor (beta chain) sequence with its context. What it binds is unknown. Expressed TCRB transcripts were sequenced because the entire RNA isolate underwent reverse transcription. Sequencing used immunoSEQ multiplex PCR; TCRdb keeps in-frame clones, though not all of them. Seen here are hundreds of thousands of clones, roughly an eighth observed once, and the top ten hold approximately 0.015%. Germline CDR1 SGHDT, CDR2 YYEEEE. Trimming pared 0 bases from V and 3 bases from J, leaving 9 bases between. The CDR3 covers 15 residues. This record comes from a study of beta chain features in type 1 diabetes. A CD45RO/CCR7/CD25/CD127/CD95/CD27 panel sorted naive, central memory, regulatory and stem cell-like memory CD4+ cells. Whole-study results and caveats: TCRB CDR3 length was moderately but significantly reduced in all four CD4+ subsets of Type 1 diabetes patients.

The V gene is TRBV5-6, the J gene TRBJ2-2; TRBD1 might be the D (5 bases). This sequence was found in a man in his thirties or forties with type 1 diabetes. The specimen was naive CD4+ T cells from blood. CDR3 sequence: CASSLDRLYTGELFF. CDR3 DNA: TGTGCCAGCAGCTTGGACAGGTTATACACCGGGGAGCTGTTTTTT.